The 22 T cell receptor beta chains in this list originate from one sample, sequenced in a study of shared clonotypes between healthy human individuals. Profiling relied on immunoSEQ multiplex PCR, and the TCRdb table lists in-frame clones only, not all of them. The table lists roughly 200,000 clones, 66% of them singletons. Sequencing used memory CD4+ T cells sorted from blood. Subset specified: CD45RA-negative fraction. These receptors were obtained from a man aged 25 to 40 in good health.

CDR3 in amino acids: CASSLSLWGETQYF. DNA for the CDR3: TGTGCCAGCAGCCTTTCCCTATGGGGAGAGACCCAGTACTTC. V usage is TRBV7-2 and J usage is TRBJ2-5; D not certain. Germline CDR1 and CDR2: SGHTA and FQGNSA. The CDR3 is made up of 14 amino acids. V shed 5 bases and J shed 4 bases, with 14 bases lying between them.

In this sample, this clone turned up a few times. The genes are TRBV15 and TRBJ2-1; D gene uncertain. V lost 6 bases, J lost 4 bases, and 16 bases lay in between. The CDR3 totals 15 residues. Germline lookup yields CDR1 LNHNV and CDR2 YYDKDF (reference sequence). CDR3 in DNA: TGTGCCACCAGATCAGCCGCGACCCCTTACAATGAGCAGTTCTTC. Translated: CATRSAATPYNEQFF.

The V gene is TRBV7-9, the J gene TRBJ2-3, with TRBD2 matching over 8 bases. The length of the CDR3 is 16 residues. Germline V gene lookup returns CDR1 SEHNR and CDR2 FQNEAQ (reference sequence). V was pared by 5 bases and J by 2 bases, with 9 bases of the junction left unmatched. The DNA for the CDR3 is TGTGCCAGCAGCCATCGAGCGGGAGTGATCACAGATACGCAGTATTTT. Residues: CASSHRAGVITDTQYF. Using reference TRBV7-9 and TRBJ2-3 for the parts outside the CDR3, the full variable domain is DTGVSQNPRHKITKRGQNVTFRCDPISEHNRLYWYRQTLGQGPEFLTYFQNEAQLEKSRLLSDRFSAERPKGSFSTLEIQRTEQGDSAMYLCASSHRAGVITDTQYFGPGTRLTVL.

This clone has a handful of counts. V and J are TRBV2 and TRBJ2-7; TRBD1 matches 8 bases. The germline gives CDR1 SNHLY, CDR2 FYNNEI. V lost 2 bases to trimming and J lost 3 bases; unmatched junction nucleotides: 3. This CDR3 spans 14 amino acids. As DNA, the CDR3 is TGTGCCAGCAGTGAACAGGGGGCACTCTACGAGCAGTACTTC. Translating gives CASSEQGALYEQYF.

This clone was counted only a few times. The rearrangement joins TRBV6-1 to TRBJ2-1, with a weak D call TRBD1 (6 bases). The CDR3 totals 13 residues. Germline-derived CDR1 and CDR2 are MNHNS and SASEGT. V shed 5 bases and J shed 8 bases, with 13 bases lying between them. The chain's CDR3 is CASSPQGWDEQFF. In nucleotides, the CDR3 is TGTGCCAGCAGTCCACAGGGTTGGGATGAGCAGTTCTTC.

The genes are TRBV5-4 and TRBJ2-1; 10 bases line up with TRBD2. This CDR3 has 16 residues. From germline, CDR1 is SGHNT and CDR2 YYREEE (reference sequence). V shed 6 bases, J shed 0 bases, and the junction held 6 bases outside the gene matches. The CDR3 DNA reads TGTGCCAGCATTCCGAGCGGGAGGGCCTCCTACAATGAGCAGTTCTTC. Protein: CASIPSGRASYNEQFF.

This clone was observed many times. The rearrangement links TRBV5-6 to TRBJ2-7, with 7 bases that match TRBD2. Per germline, CDR1 SGHDT and CDR2 YYEEEE. J lost 7 bases, V lost 0 bases, and 4 bases had no gene match. The CDR3 is 13 amino acids. CDR3 coding DNA: TGTGCCAGCAGCTTGGGACTAGCTTGGGAGCAGTACTTC. Its protein is CASSLGLAWEQYF.

The chain combines TRBV10-1 with TRBJ2-1; D is perhaps TRBD1 (5 bases). The CDR3 runs to 14 residues. The germline V and J ends were trimmed by 6 bases and 1 base, with 10 bases remaining between them. CDR1 is WNHNN, CDR2 SYGVQD, per germline (reference sequence). The CDR3 bases are TGCGCCAGCAGCGCAGGGTTATCCTACAATGAGCAGTTCTTC. Its protein is CASSAGLSYNEQFF.

V usage is TRBV11-3 and J usage is TRBJ2-2, with TRBD1 matching over 9 bases. CDR3 length: 16 amino acids. The germline CDR1 and CDR2 sequences are SGHNT and YENEEA. The trim removed 4 bases at V and 4 bases at J, leaving 7 bases unmatched. The CDR3 DNA is TGTGCCAGCAGCTCAACAAGGGGACAGGGCACCGGGGAGCTGTTTTTT. Amino acids: CASSSTRGQGTGELFF. Based on the CDR3 plus reference TRBV11-3 and TRBJ2-2, the full variable domain is EAGVVQSPRYKIIEKKQPVAFWCNPISGHNTLYWYLQNLGQGPELLIRYENEEAVDDSQLPKDRFSAERLKGVDSTLKIQPAELGDSAVYLCASSSTRGQGTGELFFGEGSRLTVL.

This rearrangement joins TRBV2 to TRBJ1-1, with 7 positions matching TRBD1. The V segment lost 7 bases and the J segment 5 bases; nucleotides outside the gene matches: 13. CDR1 and CDR2 (germline): SNHLY, FYNNEI. The CDR3 has 15 amino acids. CDR3 in DNA: TGTGCCAGCACCACACAAGGGGGCGCGGGGACTGAAGCTTTCTTT. This translates into CASTTQGGAGTEAFF.

The chain combines TRBV2 with TRBJ2-7; 7 bases are a match to TRBD1. Germline lookup yields CDR1 SNHLY and CDR2 FYNNEI. CDR3 length equals 12 residues. The V gene end was trimmed by 6 bases and the J gene end by 2 bases; junction bases not matched to a gene: 1. The CDR3 coding sequence is TGTGCCAGCAGGGACAGGACCTACGAGCAGTACTTC. It is translated as CASRDRTYEQYF.

The chain links TRBV7-9 to TRBJ1-4; tentatively, D is TRBD1 (6 bases). The V and J ends lost 7 bases and 8 bases respectively, with 17 bases between them. CDR3 length: 14 residues. From germline, CDR1 is SEHNR and CDR2 FQNEAQ (reference sequence). The CDR3 DNA is TGTGCCAGCACCCCTCGGACAGAAAGCGAAAAACTGTTTTTT. It encodes CASTPRTESEKLFF.

A few counts support this clone. The chain uses TRBV19 and TRBJ1-2; D may be TRBD1 (6 bases). The V and J ends lost 8 bases and 4 bases respectively, with 11 bases between them. The CDR3 is made up of 12 amino acids. Germline V gene sequence: CDR1 LNHDA, CDR2 SQIVND (reference sequence). The chain's CDR3 is CASWGLPYGYTF. In DNA form, the CDR3 reads TGTGCCAGTTGGGGGCTGCCCTATGGCTACACCTTC.

This clone was observed a single time. V and J are TRBV11-2 and TRBJ2-3; 8 nucleotides match TRBD1. CDR3 size: 15 residues. J gave up 4 bases and V 4 bases, and 7 bases lay outside the gene matches. The germline V gene encodes CDR1 SGHAT and CDR2 FQNNGV. The CDR3 nucleotides read TGTGCCAGCAGCTCCATCCAGACAGGGGCAGATACGCAGTATTTT. This encodes CASSSIQTGADTQYF.

The chain has TRBV5-1 and TRBJ2-1, with 7 bases aligning to TRBD1. The CDR3 extends over 15 amino acids. The V segment lost 4 bases and the J segment 4 bases; nucleotides outside the gene matches: 8. Germline V gene lookup returns CDR1 SGHRS and CDR2 YFSETQ. CDR3 residues: CASSLNGDSYNEQFF. The CDR3 DNA reads TGCGCCAGCAGCCTGAACGGGGACAGTTACAATGAGCAGTTCTTC. Drawing the rest from reference TRBV5-1 and TRBJ2-1, the complete variable domain is KAGVTQTPRYLIKTRGQQVTLSCSPISGHRSVSWYQQTPGQGLQFLFEYFSETQRNKGNFPGRFSGRQFSNSRSEMNVSTLELGDSALYLCASSLNGDSYNEQFFGPGTRLTVL.

The count of this clone is one. V and J are TRBV5-1 and TRBJ2-5, with TRBD1 matching over 7 bases. V lost 6 bases and J lost 5; bases outside the gene matches: 10. CDR3 length: 14 residues. CDR1 SGHRS and CDR2 YFSETQ come from the germline V gene. CDR3 DNA: TGCGCCAGCACCCTGACAGGGATGAGTGAGACCCAGTACTTC. Translating it yields CASTLTGMSETQYF.

The J gene is TRBJ2-3, the V gene TRBV7-8; the D gene is possibly TRBD1 (5 bases). Trimming pared 5 bases from V and 2 bases from J, leaving 11 bases between. Per the germline V gene, CDR1 is SGHVS and CDR2 is FQNEAQ. The CDR3 is made up of 14 amino acids. The CDR3 DNA follows: TGTGCCAGCAGCCGGCGACAGACCACAGATACGCAGTATTTT. This codes for CASSRRQTTDTQYF.

V gene TRBV6-5 combines with J gene TRBJ2-2, with 12 bases that match TRBD2. CDR1 and CDR2 from the germline V gene are MNHEY and SVGAGI. The V segment lost 7 bases and the J segment 3 bases; nucleotides outside the gene matches: 3. The CDR3 extends over 15 amino acids. DNA for the CDR3: TGTGCCAGCATCGGACTAGCGGGACACACCGGGGAGCTGTTTTTT. Encoded protein: CASIGLAGHTGELFF.

This clone has only a few counts. This sequence joins TRBV6-6 and TRBJ2-1; no clear D. V was shortened by 2 bases and J by 8 bases, with 16 bases between the two germline ends. Looked up from germline, CDR1 is MNHNY and CDR2 is SVGAGI (reference sequence). The CDR3 runs 15 residues. CDR3: CASSYPPGTVDEQFF. In DNA form, the CDR3 reads TGTGCCAGCAGTTACCCCCCAGGCACCGTCGATGAGCAGTTCTTC.

This clone was seen a few times. The CDR3 region is CASSQWPLSYEQYF. CDR3 DNA: TGTGCCAGCAGCCAATGGCCGTTAAGCTACGAGCAGTACTTC. This sequence joins TRBV4-2 and TRBJ2-7; D uncertain. The CDR3 runs 14 residues. The germline CDR1 and CDR2 sequences are LGHNA and YNFKEQ. The V and J ends lost 2 bases and 3 bases respectively, with 11 bases between them.

This chain joins TRBV2 and TRBJ2-6, with D hard to call. Germline V CDR1 and CDR2: SNHLY, FYNNEI. V was pared by 7 bases and J by 0 bases, with 10 bases between. This CDR3 contains 15 residues. CDR3 loop: CASTRRASGANVLTF. The CDR3 DNA reads TGTGCCAGCACGAGGCGAGCCTCTGGGGCCAACGTCCTGACTTTC. Combining the CDR3 with reference TRBV2 and TRBJ2-6 gives the whole variable domain EPEVTQTPSHQVTQMGQEVILRCVPISNHLYFYWYRQILGQKVEFLVSFYNNEISEKSEIFDDQFSVERPDGSNFTLKIRSTKLEDSAMYFCASTRRASGANVLTFGAGSRLTVL.

This CDR3 is CASSQARLAGGPDEQFF. In nucleotides, the CDR3 is TGCGCCAGCAGCCAGGCCCGGCTAGCGGGAGGGCCAGATGAGCAGTTCTTC. The V call is TRBV4-1, the J call TRBJ2-1, with TRBD2 matching over 12 bases. J gave up 8 bases and V 3 bases, and 11 bases lay outside the gene matches. The CDR3 runs to 17 residues. CDR1 and CDR2 (germline): MGHRA, YSYEKL.